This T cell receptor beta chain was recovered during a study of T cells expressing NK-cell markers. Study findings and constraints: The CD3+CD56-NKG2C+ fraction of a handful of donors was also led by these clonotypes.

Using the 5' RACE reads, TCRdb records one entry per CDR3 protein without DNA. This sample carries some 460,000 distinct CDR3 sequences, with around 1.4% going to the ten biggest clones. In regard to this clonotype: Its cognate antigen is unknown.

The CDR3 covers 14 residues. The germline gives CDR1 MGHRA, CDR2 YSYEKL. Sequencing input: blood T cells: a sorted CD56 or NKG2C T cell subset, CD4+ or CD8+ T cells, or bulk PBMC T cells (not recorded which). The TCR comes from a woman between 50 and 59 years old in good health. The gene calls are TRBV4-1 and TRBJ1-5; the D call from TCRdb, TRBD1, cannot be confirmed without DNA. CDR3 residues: CASSQAGGNQPQHF.